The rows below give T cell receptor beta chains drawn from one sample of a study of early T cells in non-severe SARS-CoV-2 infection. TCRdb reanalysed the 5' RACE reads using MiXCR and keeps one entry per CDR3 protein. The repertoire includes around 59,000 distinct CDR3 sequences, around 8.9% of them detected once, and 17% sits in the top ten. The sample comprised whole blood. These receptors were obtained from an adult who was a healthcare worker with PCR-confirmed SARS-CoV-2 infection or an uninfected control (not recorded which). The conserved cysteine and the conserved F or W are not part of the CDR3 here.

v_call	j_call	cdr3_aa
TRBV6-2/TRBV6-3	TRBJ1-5	ASSYREGGNQPQH
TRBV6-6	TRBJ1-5	ASKEPGQSNQPQH
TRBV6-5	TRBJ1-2	ASSYSTGDGYT
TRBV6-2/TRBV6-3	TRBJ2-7	ASSYSTETFSREQY
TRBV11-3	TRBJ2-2	ASSLGNFGGTGELF
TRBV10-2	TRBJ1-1	ASGGQGDTEAF
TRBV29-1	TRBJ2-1	SVDGLAGVGNEQF
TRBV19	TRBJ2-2	ASRARGNTGELF
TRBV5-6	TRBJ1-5	ASSLGQYSNQPQH
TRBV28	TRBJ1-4	ASRGPGQEKLF
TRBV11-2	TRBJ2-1	ASSSITSGISDEQF
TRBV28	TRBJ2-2	ASSFLQTGELF
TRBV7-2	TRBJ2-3	ASSLVGLADTQY
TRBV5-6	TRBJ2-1	ASSRESYNEQF
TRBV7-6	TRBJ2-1	ASSLGGIIEQF
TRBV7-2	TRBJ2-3	ASSRRQGHTDTQY
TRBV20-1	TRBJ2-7	SASSQRGRREQY
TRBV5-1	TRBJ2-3	ASSLGDGSTDTQY
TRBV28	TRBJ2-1	ASSSPSGDGMDNEQF
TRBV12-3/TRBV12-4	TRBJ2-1	ASSLNAGVGQF
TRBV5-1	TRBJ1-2	ASSWTGPVEYGYT
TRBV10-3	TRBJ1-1	AIKGQLGKENTEAF
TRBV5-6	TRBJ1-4	ASSSEGFYEKLF
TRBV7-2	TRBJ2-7	ASSLAGTSGYEQY
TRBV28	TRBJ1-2	ASSTGTGVGYT
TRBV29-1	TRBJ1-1	SAVVGTGPNTEAF
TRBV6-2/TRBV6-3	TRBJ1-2	ASSRDPYGYT
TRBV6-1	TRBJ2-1	ASSKYNEQF
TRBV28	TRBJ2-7	ASSLLLAGSRREQY
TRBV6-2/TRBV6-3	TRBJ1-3	ASKRDTIY